One and the same sample provided the 14 T cell receptor beta chains below, sequenced in a study of blood T cells in healthy people across ages. Using a J-beta primer mix together with a sample-barcoded 5' primer, a second PCR was run for 7 to 11 cycles. TCRdb analysed the 5' RACE reads with MiXCR anew, one entry per CDR3 protein. The data hold hundreds of thousands of distinct CDR3 sequences, with 32% observed a single time. The sequenced material came from blood. The receptors originated from a woman aged 80 or over in good health.

This clonotype was observed at least ten times. The V gene is TRBV6-5, the J gene TRBJ1-4; D is ambiguous. The germline V gene encodes CDR1 MNHEY and CDR2 SVGAGI. The CDR3 loop spans 15 amino acids. V lost 0 bases, J lost 3 bases, and 8 bases lay in between. This CDR3 is CASSYSGKANEKLFF. The DNA of the CDR3 is TGTGCCAGCAGTTACTCGGGAAAGGCTAATGAAAAACTGTTTTTT.

To note about this clonotype: A much larger clone lies a single base off, so this may be a read error. V usage is TRBV20-1 and J usage is TRBJ2-5; D could derive from TRBD1 or TRBD2 (6 bases each). The CDR3 length is 16 residues. V lost 4 bases to trimming and J lost 1 base, with 19 bases between them. Germline CDR1 DFQATT, CDR2 SNEGSKA (reference sequence). CDR3 protein: CSATAPQGGTQETQYF. The CDR3 nucleotides read TGCAGTGCTACAGCACCCCAAGGGGGGACCCAAGAGACCCAGTACTTC.

This clonotype has a count of ten or more. The CDR3 region is CASLGRGGLSSEQFF. The DNA for the CDR3 is TGTGCCAGCCTTGGGAGGGGGGGCCTCTCAAGTGAGCAGTTCTTC. This chain links TRBV2 with TRBJ2-1; maybe TRBD2 (7 bases). The CDR3 spans 15 residues. V was shortened by 8 bases and J by 9 bases, with 23 bases between the two germline ends. The germline CDR1 and CDR2 sequences are SNHLY and FYNNEI.

This clonotype was seen more than once but under ten times. V is TRBV6-1 and J is TRBJ2-4, with D possibly TRBD2 on 7 matching bases. The germline V and J ends were trimmed by 8 bases and 0 bases, with 23 bases remaining between them. Germline assignment: CDR1 MNHNS and CDR2 SASEGT. The CDR3 is 18 residues long. CDR3 sequence (DNA): TGTGCCAGCGGGAGGGGGGGGTCCGCGCCGATAGCCAAAAACATTCAGTACTTC. Translating gives CASGRGGSAPIAKNIQYF.

In the case of this clonotype: A much larger clone lies one base from this, so it may be a read error. The chain has TRBV4-3 and TRBJ1-4, with D hard to call. Germline V CDR1 and CDR2: LGHNA, YSLEER. The V and J ends lost 4 bases and 0 bases respectively, with 6 bases between them. The CDR3 sequence is 14 residues long. CDR3 protein: CASSRVTTNEKLFF. The CDR3 region has the DNA TGCGCCAGCAGCCGGGTTACAACTAATGAAAAACTGTTTTTT.

At least ten counts were recorded for this clonotype. V usage is TRBV11-2 and J usage is TRBJ2-7, with 9 nucleotides matching TRBD2. V shed 1 base and J 4 bases; nucleotides not matched to a gene: 5. The CDR3 consists of 15 residues. CDR1 and CDR2 (germline): SGHAT, FQNNGV. The CDR3 protein is CASSLGSGGTYEQYF. In DNA, the CDR3 is TGTGCCAGCAGCTTAGGCAGCGGGGGGACTTACGAGCAGTACTTC.

About this clonotype itself: This may be a read error: a much more frequent sequence differs by one nucleotide. A read error is likely, as this CDR3 ends without the conserved phenylalanine or tryptophan. The V gene is TRBV25-1, the J gene TRBJ1-5, with 11 bases identical to TRBD1. Trimming took 6 bases from V and 7 from J; bases not matched to a gene: 5. Germline CDR1 is MGHDK and CDR2 is SYGVNS. The length of the CDR3 is 14 residues. In DNA, the CDR3 is TGTGCCAGCAGGGGGACAGGGGGAATGCAGCCCCAGCATTTG. This codes for CASRGTGGMQPQHL.

V gene TRBV20-1 combines with J gene TRBJ1-2; 7 nucleotides line up with TRBD1. The CDR3 spans 15 residues. The germline V gene encodes CDR1 DFQATT and CDR2 SNEGSKA (reference sequence). The J segment lost 6 bases and the V segment lost 0 bases, leaving 10 bases of the junction unmatched. As DNA, the CDR3 is TGCAGTGCTAGAGATGTTTCGAGGGGGCAGGATGGCTACACCTTC. It encodes CSARDVSRGQDGYTF.

Remarks on this clonotype: A much larger clone differs by one base, so this may be a read error. The J gene is TRBJ2-3, the V gene TRBV4-1; TRBD2 matches at 10 bases. V was clipped by 4 bases and J by 2 bases; unmatched bases: 9. The CDR3 runs 17 residues. Per the germline V gene, CDR1 is MGHRA and CDR2 is YSYEKL. The CDR3 sequence: CASSRQLAGNSTDTQYF. DNA of the CDR3: TGCGCCAGCAGCCGCCAACTAGCGGGGAACTCCACAGATACGCAGTATTTT.

The V gene is TRBV5-1, the J gene TRBJ1-2; maybe TRBD1 (5 bases). CDR3 length equals 15 residues. Germline V gene lookup returns CDR1 SGHRS and CDR2 YFSETQ. Trimming removed 0 bases from V and 8 bases from J, with 17 bases in between. The CDR3 is CASSLEGIGGEGYTF. For the CDR3, the DNA is TGCGCCAGCAGCTTGGAGGGGATAGGCGGGGAAGGCTACACCTTC.

Ten or more counts support this clonotype. This chain links TRBV20-1 with TRBJ1-2; 8 nucleotides align to TRBD1. V shed 3 bases and J 7 bases; nucleotides not matched to a gene: 7. CDR1 and CDR2 from the germline V gene are DFQATT and SNEGSKA (reference sequence). The length of the CDR3 is 13 residues. The CDR3, as DNA: TGCAGTGCTAGCCCTTTCGACAGGGGTGGCTACACCTTC. Amino acids: CSASPFDRGGYTF.

This clonotype was seen ten or more times. DNA of the CDR3: TGTGCCAGCAGCCCCTTGGCAGATACGCAGTATTTT. This translates into CASSPLADTQYF. The chain uses TRBV7-2 and TRBJ2-3; D is ambiguous. The CDR3 is 12 amino acids. Deletions cut 5 bases from V and 4 bases from J, with 7 bases between. Germline lookup yields CDR1 SGHTA and CDR2 FQGNSA. The complete variable domain, with remaining parts taken from reference TRBV7-2 and TRBJ2-3, reads GAGVSQSPSNKVTEKGKDVELRCDPISGHTALYWYRQSLGQGLEFLIYFQGNSAPDKSGLPSDRFSAERTGGSVSTLTIQRTQQEDSAVYLCASSPLADTQYFGPGTRLTVL.

This clonotype was counted a few times. The gene calls are TRBV6-5 and TRBJ2-2; no definite D call. V lost 5 bases and J 5 bases, leaving 6 bases between the germline ends. CDR1 MNHEY and CDR2 SVGAGI come from the germline V gene. CDR3 length: 12 residues. The CDR3 DNA reads TGTGCCAGCAGTCGATCTACCGGGGAGCTGTTTTTT. As protein: CASSRSTGELFF.

This rearrangement joins TRBV20-1 to TRBJ1-5, with 9 nucleotides matching TRBD1. CDR1 is DFQATT, CDR2 SNEGSKA, per germline (reference sequence). CDR3 size: 13 residues. J lost 9 bases, V lost 3 bases, and 6 bases had no gene match. The CDR3 sequence is CSARTGGNRPQHF. DNA of the CDR3: TGCAGTGCTAGGACAGGGGGTAACAGGCCCCAGCATTTT.